This TCR beta chain derives from a study of blood T cell repertoires in COVID-19. This clone was seen once. V lost 8 bases to trimming and J lost 2 bases; unmatched junction nucleotides: 6. The CDR3 length is 14 residues. Germline V CDR1 and CDR2: SNHLY, FYNNEI. Under the authors' procedure: From reference gene primer amplification, estimates of nucleated cell counts were derived. Produced via immunoSEQ multiplex PCR; TCRdb's table is partial and in-frame only. That table gives V, J and clone size, and the DNA gave D and trimming. This sample has under 95,000 clones, with 87% found just once. The TCR was taken from a man aged 55 to 70 with acute or convalescent COVID-19. J is TRBJ1-3 and V is TRBV2, with 7 positions matching TRBD1. The sample consisted of peripheral blood. The CDR3 coding sequence is TGTGCCAGCCTCTTCGGGACAGCTGGAAACACCATATATTTT. The encoded protein is CASLFGTAGNTIYF.